These T cell receptor beta chains were read from a single sample in a study of blood T cell repertoires in COVID-19. The method was immunoSEQ multiplex PCR; TCRdb's version includes in-frame clones alone and lacks a portion of them. The sample contains 250,000 or so clones, about 82% of which appear only once. The sequencing sample was made of PBMCs or T cells enriched from blood (not recorded which). Every receptor here comes from a woman aged 45-59 years who had recovered from COVID-19. Each CDR3 is given with its conserved first and last residue. D genes are given only for firm matches. Part of the rows lack a size; the others show once, few, many or a class for expanded clones.

D,J,size,V,DNA,CDR3
NA,TRBJ1-6,NA,TRBV9,TGTGCCAGCAGCGTAGTTGGGTCCGGGGGTAATTCACCCCTCCACTTT,CASSVVGSGGNSPLHF
TRBD1,TRBJ1-1,NA,TRBV18,TGTGCCAGTGGACAGGGCATGAACACTGAAGCTTTCTTT,CASGQGMNTEAFF
NA,TRBJ1-1,once,TRBV11-1,TGTGCCAGCAGCCCCCGGTTGGAGGCTGAAGCTTTCTTT,CASSPRLEAEAFF
TRBD1,TRBJ2-5,NA,TRBV11-2,TGTGCCAGCAGCCCGAGGGGGACAGTCCAAGAGACCCAGTACTTC,CASSPRGTVQETQYF
NA,TRBJ1-4,NA,TRBV27,TGTGCCAGCAGTCACAGTGTTGGTGAAAAACTGTTTTTT,CASSHSVGEKLFF
TRBD1,TRBJ2-7,NA,TRBV6-5,TGTGCCAGCAGTTATGACAGGGGCGCTTCCTACGAGCAGTACTTC,CASSYDRGASYEQYF
NA,TRBJ2-7,NA,TRBV6-5,TGTGCCAGCAGTTACGAGAGGGTGAGCGAGCAGTACTTC,CASSYERVSEQYF
TRBD2,TRBJ2-1,NA,TRBV24-1,TGTGCCACCAGTGAGGCGAGGGGACTAGCGAGCAATGAGCAGTTCTTC,CATSEARGLASNEQFF
NA,TRBJ1-2,once,TRBV18,TGTGCCAGCTCACCCACCGGGGACTATGGCTACACCTTC,CASSPTGDYGYTF
TRBD2,TRBJ2-7,NA,TRBV27,TGTGCCAGCAGTTTATCGACCGGGACTATATCCTACGAGCAGTACTTC,CASSLSTGTISYEQYF
NA,TRBJ2-1,NA,TRBV5-4,TGTGCCAGCAGCCGGGATGGGCCCCGTTTCAATGAGCAGTTCTTC,CASSRDGPRFNEQFF
NA,TRBJ1-3,NA,TRBV18,TGTGCCAGCTCACTGACTCTGGACGCGGGTGGAAACACCATATATTTT,CASSLTLDAGGNTIYF
NA,TRBJ1-1,NA,TRBV6-2/TRBV6-3,TGTGCCAGCAGTTACTCGACGCGGGGGGCTTTCTTT,CASSYSTRGAFF
NA,TRBJ1-6,NA,TRBV9,TGTGCCAGCAGCACCACAGCGGAAACTTCACCCCTCCACTTT,CASSTTAETSPLHF
NA,TRBJ2-7,NA,TRBV4-3,TGCGCCAGCAGCCATGGGGACACAGGAGGATACTACGAGCAGTACTTC,CASSHGDTGGYYEQYF
NA,TRBJ1-1,NA,TRBV15,TGTGCCACCAGCAGAGATGCGGGGGCCATGAACACTGAAGCTTTCTTT,CATSRDAGAMNTEAFF
NA,TRBJ1-4,NA,TRBV19,TGTGCCAGTAGTATACGGATCGGAGTCTATAATGAAAAACTGTTTTTT,CASSIRIGVYNEKLFF
TRBD1,TRBJ1-6,NA,TRBV28,TGTGCCAGCGGGACAGGGCCTTCACCCCTCCACTTT,CASGTGPSPLHF
TRBD2,TRBJ2-1,NA,TRBV7-9,TGTGCCAGCAGCTCCGCGACTAGCGGGGCAGGCAATGAGCAGTTCTTC,CASSSATSGAGNEQFF
TRBD1,TRBJ1-5,NA,TRBV18,TGTGCCAGCTCCAAAACCGGGACAGAAAGCAATCAGCCCCAGCATTTT,CASSKTGTESNQPQHF
NA,TRBJ1-4,once,TRBV5-4,TGTGCCAGCAGCTTGACGGGGGCAACTAATGAAAAACTGTTTTTT,CASSLTGATNEKLFF
NA,TRBJ2-1,NA,TRBV10-1,TGCGCCAGCAGTGAGTCTACAACAGGTTCCTACAATGAGCAGTTCTTC,CASSESTTGSYNEQFF
NA,TRBJ2-7,NA,TRBV2,TGTGCCAGCAGTGTGAGACTATCCCTTTTGCAGTTGCAGTACTTC,CASSVRLSLLQLQYF
TRBD1,TRBJ2-7,few,TRBV30,TGTGCCTGGCGGCCGACAGGGGGCATGTCCTACGAGCAGTACTTC,CAWRPTGGMSYEQYF
NA,TRBJ1-4,NA,TRBV9,TGTGCCAGCAGCGTAGGTCTGCTGAGTGCGAATGAAAAACTGTTTTTT,CASSVGLLSANEKLFF
TRBD1,TRBJ1-5,NA,TRBV6-6,TGTGCCAGCACCGACGCAGGGACAGTATATCAGCCCCAGCATTTT,CASTDAGTVYQPQHF
TRBD1,TRBJ2-5,NA,TRBV5-6,TGTGCCAGCAGCGAGGGACAGTTGGGGGTGGCGGAGACCCAGTACTTC,CASSEGQLGVAETQYF
NA,TRBJ2-3,NA,TRBV18,TGTGCCAGCTCACCGGGGGCAAATACGCAGTATTTT,CASSPGANTQYF
TRBD2,TRBJ2-7,NA,TRBV19,TGTGCCAGTAGTTCTGGAGGTCTAGCGGGGGATTCCTACGAGCAGTACTTC,CASSSGGLAGDSYEQYF
NA,TRBJ1-2,NA,TRBV20-1,TGCAGTGCTGGTCACAGGGACGGCTACACCTTC,CSAGHRDGYTF
NA,TRBJ1-2,NA,TRBV29-1,TGCAGCGTTGTCGGGAGACGGCTTGAGAACACCTTC,CSVVGRRLENTF
NA,TRBJ1-1,once,TRBV18,TGTGCCAGCTCACCCAATAGCAGGGCGGACACTGAAGCTTTCTTT,CASSPNSRADTEAFF
TRBD2,TRBJ2-2,NA,TRBV4-1,TGCGCCAGCAGCGGGGAACTAGCGGGAGCTCGTGGGACCGGGGAGCTGTTTTTT,CASSGELAGARGTGELFF
NA,TRBJ1-5,NA,TRBV30,TGTGCCTGGAGTGTACCGGGGGTGAAGGCTCAGCCCCAGCATTTT,CAWSVPGVKAQPQHF
NA,TRBJ1-1,once,TRBV6-5,TGTGCCAGCAGTTACTTGAGAGGAACCATGAACACTGAAGCTTTCTTT,CASSYLRGTMNTEAFF
NA,TRBJ1-3,NA,TRBV11-2,TGTGCCAGCAGCTTAGAAATCACTGGAAACACCATATATTTT,CASSLEITGNTIYF
NA,TRBJ1-4,NA,TRBV7-6,TGTGCCAGCAGCCCCCTTGACGGAGGTAATGAAAAACTGTTTTTT,CASSPLDGGNEKLFF
NA,TRBJ1-2,NA,TRBV2,TGTGCCAGCAGCGACCAGACGGGACTCTATGGCTACACCTTC,CASSDQTGLYGYTF
NA,TRBJ2-5,NA,TRBV18,TGTGCCAGCTCAGGGACACCCTTTACGGAGACCCAGTACTTC,CASSGTPFTETQYF
TRBD1,TRBJ1-5,NA,TRBV2,TGTGCCAGCAGGACCGGGACAGGGGAGCGCAATCAGCCCCAGCATTTT,CASRTGTGERNQPQHF
NA,TRBJ2-3,NA,TRBV7-9,TGTGCCAGCAGACGCCAACGGACAGTTTTCACAGATACGCAGTATTTT,CASRRQRTVFTDTQYF